This T cell receptor beta chain was captured in a study of post-analysis software for immune sequencing data. About the study: In terms of disease course, relapsing-remitting, secondary progressive and progressive-relapsing multiple sclerosis were included. Findings of the study overall: TRBV5-6, TRBV5-1 and TRBV20-1 were among roughly 5 TRBV segments more frequent in patients than controls.

This CDR3 has 13 residues. Germline CDR1 SGHTA, CDR2 FQGNSA. V lost 3 bases and J lost 8, with 11 bases in between. A note on this clonotype: Its antigen is undetermined.

The authors incorporated unique molecular identifiers into the TCR beta cDNA libraries. TCRdb redid the calling of the PCR reads with MiXCR, one entry per CDR3 protein. The sample has 150,000 to 200,000 distinct CDR3 sequences, approximately 31% seen once. The V call is TRBV7-2, the J call TRBJ2-1, with D maybe TRBD2 (6 bases). The specimen sequenced was blood. The receptor comes from a girl under 18 with multiple sclerosis. Here the CDR3 DNA reads TGTGCCAGCAGCTTGCCCACTAGCTATGAGCAGTTCTTC. It translates to CASSLPTSYEQFF.